The T cell receptor (beta chain) described here comes from a study of blood T cells in healthy people across ages. Overall study results and limits: Per million T cells, TCR beta diversity dropped roughly linearly as age increased. There were more naive CD4+ cells and higher diversity in long-lived donors than in aged donors.

This clonotype was seen a handful of times. What it binds is unknown. A J-beta primer mix and a sample-barcoded 5' primer were used in a second PCR of roughly 6 to 11 cycles. Using its own MiXCR run on the 5' RACE reads, TCRdb lists one record per CDR3 protein. Among 1.5 million to 2 million distinct CDR3 sequences listed, 30% to 40% were seen once. Trimming took off 5 bases at V and 1 base at J, with 13 bases between the two ends. Germline assignment: CDR1 WNHNN and CDR2 SYGVQD (reference sequence). This CDR3 has 15 amino acids. The TCR sequence derives from a woman in her twenties or thirties in good health. The sample taken for sequencing was blood. This sequence joins TRBV10-1 and TRBJ2-3, with D perhaps TRBD1 (5 bases). CDR3 region: CASSPGLGGTDTQYF. DNA of the CDR3: TGCGCCAGCAGTCCCGGGCTAGGGGGCACAGATACGCAGTATTTT.